This passage covers 22 T cell receptor beta chains from one sample sequenced in a study of CXCR3-negative and CXCR3-positive naive CD8 T cells. All TRB cDNA libraries came from 5' RACE performed with UMI labels. TCRdb re-called the 5' RACE reads; every CDR3 protein appears as one record, without DNA. The specimen's table records some 150,000 distinct CDR3 sequences. Overall study results and limits: CXCR3-positive naive cells had TRB CDR3s that were more hydrophobic than CXCR3-negative naive cells had.

Antigen specificity for these receptors is unknown. The sequenced material came from naive CXCR3+ CD8+ T cells from blood. The subset here: CD45RO-CCR7+CD27+CD95- naive CD8+ T cells expressing CXCR3 (TNR3+). The receptors originated from a human donor in good health. Some clones in this sample may be carry-over from other donors' samples.

This chain links TRBV6-2 or TRBV6-3 with TRBJ2-1; TCRdb picks TRBD1, but there is no DNA to check that call. This CDR3 comprises 16 residues. CDR1 and CDR2 from the germline V gene are MNHEY and SVGEGT. CDR3 loop: CASSYPTSGKGYEQFF.

The chain employs TRBV7-2 and TRBJ2-1; TCRdb picks TRBD1, but there is no DNA to check that call. Germline V gene data show CDR1 as SGHTA and CDR2 as FQGNSA. This CDR3 has 15 amino acids. The CDR3 region is CASSLGQGLNNEQFF.

This chain links TRBV4-1 with TRBJ2-7. The V gene's germline CDR1 is MGHRA and CDR2 YSYEKL. The CDR3 runs to 15 residues. The CDR3 protein is CASSQEWGRAYEQYF.

V is TRBV9 and J is TRBJ2-7. This CDR3 has 15 residues. Germline assignment: CDR1 SGDLS and CDR2 YYNGEE. CDR3 residues: CASSVGAGASYEQYF.

The genes are TRBV12-3 or TRBV12-4 and TRBJ2-3; the D call from TCRdb, TRBD1, cannot be confirmed without DNA. The CDR3 length is 15 residues. CDR3 region: CASSLWGSLTDTQYF.

The chain combines TRBV11-3 with TRBJ2-7. CDR3 size: 15 residues. Germline CDR1 and CDR2: SGHNT and YENEEA. CDR3 sequence reads: CASSVRSTRIYEQYF.

J is TRBJ2-1 and V is TRBV19; the TRBD2 assignment by TCRdb is unverifiable without DNA. There are 17 residues in the CDR3. The germline V gene has CDR1 LNHDA and CDR2 SQIVND (reference sequence). Here the CDR3 reads CASSLRRASRGSYEQFF.

The chain uses TRBV18 and TRBJ2-6. CDR1 and CDR2 (germline): KGHSH, LQKENI. This CDR3 is 17 amino acids long. The CDR3 region is CASSPTFRVENANVLTF. Together with reference TRBV18 and TRBJ2-6, the CDR3 gives the full variable domain: NAGVMQNPRHLVRRRGQEARLRCSPMKGHSHVYWYRQLPEEGLKFMVYLQKENIIDESGMPKERFSAEFPKEGPSILRIQQVVRGDSAAYFCASSPTFRVENANVLTFGAGSRLTVL.

The chain recombines TRBV14 with TRBJ2-5. Germline CDR1 and CDR2: SGHDN and FVKESK. This CDR3 region has 14 residues. The CDR3 spells CASSQVYHQETQYF.

V is TRBV2 and J is TRBJ2-3; checking the TCRdb D call of TRBD1 is not possible without DNA. Germline CDR1 SNHLY, CDR2 FYNNEI. The CDR3 length is 14 residues. This CDR3 reads CASSEGEGADTQYF.

The genes are TRBV13 and TRBJ1-1; without DNA, the TCRdb call of TRBD1 cannot be checked. Per germline, CDR1 PRHDT and CDR2 FYEKMQ (reference sequence). The CDR3 consists of 15 residues. The CDR3 sequence is CASSTYVGANTEALF.

The chain couples TRBV29-1 to TRBJ2-7; without DNA, the TCRdb call of TRBD1 cannot be checked. This CDR3 has 12 residues. Germline assignment: CDR1 SQVTM and CDR2 ANQGSEA. This chain's CDR3 is CSVLLDSYEQYF.

The chain couples TRBV5-4 to TRBJ1-5. The CDR3 sequence is 15 residues long. The germline gives CDR1 SGHNT, CDR2 YYREEE (reference sequence). The CDR3: CASSLAGDVNQPQHF.

This chain connects TRBV5-1 to TRBJ2-3. Germline loops: CDR1 SGHRS, CDR2 YFSETQ. This CDR3 spans 15 amino acids. The CDR3 is CASSLAYQGTDTQYF.

V and J are TRBV6-5 and TRBJ2-7; TCRdb returns TRBD1, unconfirmable since there is no DNA. The CDR3 runs 16 residues. The germline CDR1 and CDR2 sequences are MNHEY and SVGAGI. Here the CDR3 reads CASSYGTQPSLYEQYF.

This chain uses TRBV7-9 with TRBJ2-1. The germline CDR1 and CDR2 sequences are SEHNR and FQNEAQ (reference sequence). This CDR3 is built from 16 residues. The CDR3 spells CASSSGFGSSYNEQFF.

The genes are TRBV28 and TRBJ1-2; TCRdb picks TRBD1, but there is no DNA to check that call. Germline V lookup: CDR1 MDHEN, CDR2 SYDVKM. The CDR3 runs to 16 residues. The CDR3: CASSSFRQNPNYGYTF.

V gene TRBV27 combines with J gene TRBJ2-3; TCRdb outputs TRBD1, but without DNA this stays unchecked. Per germline, CDR1 MNHEY and CDR2 SMNVEV (reference sequence). The CDR3 is 14 amino acids. The CDR3 here is CASSPLISTDTQYF.

The chain is built from TRBV20-1 and TRBJ1-2. CDR1 is DFQATT and CDR2 is SNEGSKA in the germline V gene (reference sequence). The CDR3 extends over 11 amino acids. CDR3 sequence: CSARDHYGYTF.

J is TRBJ2-1 and V is TRBV11-1; TCRdb lists TRBD1, though no DNA is available to test this call. CDR1 is SGHAT and CDR2 is FQDESV in the germline V gene (reference sequence). The CDR3 runs 15 residues. The CDR3 sequence: CASSLGTGYTNEQFF.

The chain employs TRBV5-6 and TRBJ2-5; with no DNA, the TCRdb D assignment of TRBD2 cannot be verified. Per the germline V gene, CDR1 is SGHDT and CDR2 is YYEEEE. The CDR3 has 17 amino acids. The CDR3 sequence is CASSSDKSGRGQETQYF.

The chain carries TRBV4-1 and TRBJ2-2; TCRdb reports TRBD2, a call that lacks DNA to check it against. Germline V gives CDR1 MGHRA, CDR2 YSYEKL. CDR3 length equals 15 residues. This CDR3 reads CASSLRMGEPGELFF.